Listed here are 21 T cell receptor beta chains from one sample, sequenced in a study of T cells in localized non-small cell lung cancer (dated by TCRdb to about 2020). Preparation of the library involved the immunoSEQ multiplex PCR assay. TCRdb mirrors the immuneACCESS table, restricted to in-frame sequences. Some clones are absent from its copies; in checked studies, under half trace to an unresolved V gene, and the reason for the others is unknown. The sample records more than 20,000 clones, more than 75% of which are singletons. More than 10% of the sample rests with the top ten. The sample consisted of PBMCs, taken before any cancer treatment. The receptors originated from a man aged 40-75 years with stage II squamous cell lung carcinoma.

The genes are TRBV18 and TRBJ2-1; D is unclear. Trimming took 2 bases from V and 7 from J, leaving 6 bases between them. CDR1 and CDR2 (germline): KGHSH, LQKENI. The CDR3 runs 12 residues. The CDR3 DNA sequence: TGTGCCAGCTCACCAGAGAGGAATGAGCAGTTCTTC. Amino acids: CASSPERNEQFF.

The chain combines TRBV7-9 with TRBJ2-2, with D hard to call. Germline V gene data show CDR1 as SEHNR and CDR2 as FQNEAQ (reference sequence). The CDR3 length is 15 residues. V lost 1 base and J 3 bases, leaving 9 bases between the germline ends. Written as DNA, the CDR3 is TGTGCCAGCAGCTTAGGGGCGGTGGACACCGGGGAGCTGTTTTTT. Its protein is CASSLGAVDTGELFF.

A single count supports this clone. The V and J genes are TRBV30 and TRBJ1-5, with D possibly being TRBD1 (5 bases). CDR1 is GTSNPN and CDR2 is SVGIG in the germline V gene (reference sequence). Trimming pared 0 bases from V and 7 bases from J, leaving 10 bases between. The CDR3 sequence is 13 residues long. CDR3 protein: CAWSVAGSQPQHF. The CDR3, as DNA: TGTGCCTGGAGTGTGGCAGGGAGCCAGCCCCAGCATTTT.

This sequence joins TRBV15 and TRBJ2-2, with D tentatively TRBD1 (7 bases). The V end was cut by 0 bases, the J end by 3 bases, with 8 bases between. The germline V gene encodes CDR1 LNHNV and CDR2 YYDKDF (reference sequence). The CDR3 length is 15 residues. In DNA, the CDR3 is TGTGCCACCAGCAGAGACAGGGGGGACACCGGGGAGCTGTTTTTT. Amino acid sequence: CATSRDRGDTGELFF.

The rearrangement joins TRBV5-1 to TRBJ1-2; weak D call: TRBD1 (6 bases). The length of the CDR3 is 16 residues. V was trimmed by 4 bases and J by 0 bases, leaving 16 bases between them. In germline, CDR1 is SGHRS, CDR2 YFSETQ. The CDR3 coding sequence is TGCGCCAGCAGCCGATCGGACAGCGGATCTAACTATGGCTACACCTTC. It encodes CASSRSDSGSNYGYTF.

This sequence joins TRBV11-3 and TRBJ2-5; TRBD2 agrees at 13 bases. The germline CDR1 and CDR2 sequences are SGHNT and YENEEA. V lost 4 bases and J lost 5; bases outside the gene matches: 4. The CDR3 sequence is 15 residues long. The CDR3 nucleotides are TGTGCCAGCAGCTCGACGACTAGCGGGAGGGAGACCCAGTACTTC. It encodes CASSSTTSGRETQYF. The whole variable domain, remainder taken from reference TRBV11-3 and TRBJ2-5, is EAGVVQSPRYKIIEKKQPVAFWCNPISGHNTLYWYLQNLGQGPELLIRYENEEAVDDSQLPKDRFSAERLKGVDSTLKIQPAELGDSAVYLCASSSTTSGRETQYFGPGTRLLVL.

Written as DNA, the CDR3 is TGTGCCAGCAGCTTACTAGCGGGGAGCTCCTACGAGCAGTACTTC. It yields the protein CASSLLAGSSYEQYF. The rearrangement uses TRBV7-9 and TRBJ2-7, with 9 bases that match TRBD2. The V gene's germline CDR1 is SEHNR and CDR2 FQNEAQ (reference sequence). J lost 0 bases, V lost 2 bases, and 2 bases had no gene match. This CDR3 region has 15 residues.

This chain uses TRBV7-3 with TRBJ2-1; no definite D call. V dropped 3 bases and J dropped 9 bases, with 12 bases sitting between them. From germline, CDR1 is SGHTA and CDR2 FQGTGA. The CDR3 covers 13 residues. The chain's CDR3 is CASSLVLFGEQFF. In DNA form, the CDR3 reads TGTGCCAGCAGCTTGGTGTTGTTCGGTGAGCAGTTCTTC.

The gene calls are TRBV27 and TRBJ1-6, with TRBD1 matching over 8 bases. There are 18 residues in the CDR3. The junction had 7 bases not matched to a gene; V was cut back by 1 base and J by 2 bases. Germline V lookup: CDR1 MNHEY, CDR2 SMNVEV (reference sequence). The CDR3 DNA follows: TGTGCCAGCAGTTTATATGGCAGGGGGCGTCCCTATAATTCACCCCTCCACTTT. Translation: CASSLYGRGRPYNSPLHF.

The chain is built from TRBV11-2 and TRBJ2-5; the D is unclear. Deletions cut 2 bases from V and 7 bases from J, with 14 bases between. Germline CDR1 is SGHAT and CDR2 is FQNNGV. The CDR3 has 14 residues. CDR3 nucleotides: TGTGCCAGCAGCTTAAGCACTGCGGTGACGACCCAGTACTTC. Protein product: CASSLSTAVTTQYF. Full variable domain (remainder filled in from reference TRBV11-2 and TRBJ2-5): EAGVAQSPRYKIIEKRQSVAFWCNPISGHATLYWYQQILGQGPKLLIQFQNNGVVDDSQLPKDRFSAERLKGVDSTLKIQPAKLEDSAVYLCASSLSTAVTTQYFGPGTRLLVL.

V and J are TRBV30 and TRBJ2-2; tentative D call: TRBD1 (5 bases). Trimming pared 0 bases from V and 6 bases from J, leaving 14 bases between. The germline V gene encodes CDR1 GTSNPN and CDR2 SVGIG (reference sequence). The CDR3 has 15 amino acids. The CDR3 is CAWSVLGLLAGELFF. In DNA, the CDR3 is TGTGCCTGGAGTGTACTGGGGCTTCTAGCCGGGGAGCTGTTTTTT. Variable domain in full (rest from reference TRBV30 and TRBJ2-2): SQTIHQWPATLVQPVGSPLSLECTVEGTSNPNLYWYRQAAGRGLQLLFYSVGIGQISSEVPQNLSASRPQDRQFILSSKKLLLSDSGFYLCAWSVLGLLAGELFFGEGSRLTVL.

The V and J genes are TRBV5-8 and TRBJ2-7, with D perhaps assigned TRBD1 or TRBD2 (5 bases each). Trimming left V 0 bases short and J 7 bases short, with 14 bases between. In germline, CDR1 is SGHTS, CDR2 YDEGEE. This CDR3 contains 14 residues. The chain's CDR3 is CASSLAGTVREQYF. The CDR3 DNA reads as TGTGCCAGCAGCTTGGCGGGGACGGTGAGAGAGCAGTACTTC.

The CDR3 DNA follows: TGTGCCAGTAGTACTTACAGGGGGCCGGATCAGCCCCAGCATTTT. Encoded protein: CASSTYRGPDQPQHF. The chain couples TRBV19 to TRBJ1-5; the match to TRBD1 covers 9 bases. This CDR3 is built from 15 residues. Germline values: CDR1 LNHDA, CDR2 SQIVND (reference sequence). V lost 4 bases to trimming and J lost 5 bases; unmatched junction nucleotides: 6.

The rearrangement joins TRBV27 to TRBJ2-1, with TRBD1 as a possible D gene (6 bases). CDR1 MNHEY and CDR2 SMNVEV come from the germline V gene (reference sequence). This CDR3 has 14 residues. V lost 2 bases, J lost 6 bases, and 11 bases lay in between. CDR3 DNA sequence: TGTGCCAGCAGTTTAGGGTGGGGGCCCAATGAGCAGTTCTTC. Protein: CASSLGWGPNEQFF.

The chain is built from TRBV30 and TRBJ2-5; D uncertain. The CDR3 has 11 residues. Looked up from germline, CDR1 is GTSNPN and CDR2 is SVGIG (reference sequence). Trimming removed 2 bases from V and 5 bases from J, with 6 bases in between. CDR3 amino acids: CAWSLDETQYF. The CDR3 DNA reads as TGTGCCTGGAGTTTAGATGAGACCCAGTACTTC.

This chain uses TRBV4-1 with TRBJ2-3; the D is unclear. The CDR3 is 12 amino acids. V lost 5 bases and J 0 bases, leaving 3 bases between the germline ends. Germline CDR1 and CDR2: MGHRA and YSYEKL. The CDR3 protein is CASSSSTDTQYF. In DNA, the CDR3 is TGCGCCAGCAGCTCTAGCACAGATACGCAGTATTTT.

For the CDR3, the DNA is TGTGCCACCAGCAGAGATCGAGGCGGGGGGCTTGGAGAGACCCAGTACTTC. It translates to CATSRDRGGGLGETQYF. The genes are TRBV15 and TRBJ2-5, with 8 bases identical to TRBD2. Germline assignment: CDR1 LNHNV and CDR2 YYDKDF (reference sequence). V was clipped by 0 bases and J by 4 bases; unmatched bases: 10. The CDR3 contains 17 residues.

The sample holds one count of this clone. The chain employs TRBV30 and TRBJ2-5; 9 positions agree with TRBD1. Germline values: CDR1 GTSNPN, CDR2 SVGIG (reference sequence). V was clipped by 4 bases and J by 6 bases; unmatched bases: 12. The CDR3 is made up of 15 amino acids. This chain's CDR3 is CAWIPKDRGGQTQYF. DNA for the CDR3: TGTGCCTGGATTCCTAAGGACAGGGGCGGACAGACCCAGTACTTC.

This chain connects TRBV7-2 to TRBJ2-4, with D possibly being TRBD1 or TRBD2 (5 bases each). Trimming cost V 5 bases and J 0 bases, with 11 bases left between them. This CDR3 region has 15 residues. Germline lookup yields CDR1 SGHTA and CDR2 FQGNSA. CDR3 amino acids: CASSRDGLAKNIQYF. CDR3 sequence (DNA): TGTGCCAGCAGCCGGGACGGCCTAGCCAAAAACATTCAGTACTTC.

This chain links TRBV7-2 with TRBJ2-3; possible D gene TRBD2, 5 bases. This CDR3 spans 14 amino acids. Per germline, CDR1 SGHTA and CDR2 FQGNSA. V lost 1 base to trimming and J lost 4 bases, with 9 bases between them. CDR3 sequence: CASSLGRGPDTQYF. The CDR3 coding sequence is TGTGCCAGCAGCTTAGGTCGAGGGCCAGATACGCAGTATTTT.

V usage is TRBV5-1 and J usage is TRBJ2-4; D not resolved. Germline V gene sequence: CDR1 SGHRS, CDR2 YFSETQ. This CDR3 is 14 amino acids long. With 7 bases removed from V and 0 bases from J, the gap between germline ends came to 11 bases. This chain's CDR3 is CASQSELAKNIQYF. The CDR3 nucleotides read TGCGCCAGCCAGAGCGAGCTAGCCAAAAACATTCAGTACTTC. Full variable domain (outside the CDR3, taken from reference TRBV5-1 and TRBJ2-4): KAGVTQTPRYLIKTRGQQVTLSCSPISGHRSVSWYQQTPGQGLQFLFEYFSETQRNKGNFPGRFSGRQFSNSRSEMNVSTLELGDSALYLCASQSELAKNIQYFGAGTRLSVL.